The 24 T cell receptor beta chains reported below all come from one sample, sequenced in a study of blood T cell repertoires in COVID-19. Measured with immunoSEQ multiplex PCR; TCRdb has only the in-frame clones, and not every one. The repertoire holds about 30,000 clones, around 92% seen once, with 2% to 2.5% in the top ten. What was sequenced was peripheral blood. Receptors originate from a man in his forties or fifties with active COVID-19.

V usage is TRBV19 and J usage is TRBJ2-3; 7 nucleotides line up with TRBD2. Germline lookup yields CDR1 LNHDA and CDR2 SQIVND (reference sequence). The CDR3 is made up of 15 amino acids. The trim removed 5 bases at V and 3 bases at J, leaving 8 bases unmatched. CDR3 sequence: CASSSIAGPTDTQYF. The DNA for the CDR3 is TGTGCCAGTAGTTCTATAGCGGGCCCTACAGATACGCAGTATTTT. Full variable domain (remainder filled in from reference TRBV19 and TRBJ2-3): DGGITQSPKYLFRKEGQNVTLSCEQNLNHDAMYWYRQDPGQGLRLIYYSQIVNDFQKGDIAEGYSVSREKKESFPLTVTSAQKNPTAFYLCASSSIAGPTDTQYFGPGTRLTVL.

The CDR3 is CASSLGGLGNTEAFF. DNA for the CDR3: TGCGCCAGCAGCTTGGGAGGTCTGGGGAACACTGAAGCTTTCTTT. V gene TRBV5-1 combines with J gene TRBJ1-1; no definite D call. The CDR3 runs 15 residues. V lost 0 bases, J lost 1 base, and 10 bases lay in between. CDR1 and CDR2 (germline): SGHRS, YFSETQ.

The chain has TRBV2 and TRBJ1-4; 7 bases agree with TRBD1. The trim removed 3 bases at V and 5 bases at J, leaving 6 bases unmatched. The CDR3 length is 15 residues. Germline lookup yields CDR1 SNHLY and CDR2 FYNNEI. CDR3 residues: CASSDLDRQNEKLFF. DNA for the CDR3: TGTGCCAGCAGTGATTTGGACAGGCAAAATGAAAAACTGTTTTTT.

In nucleotides, the CDR3 is TGTGCCAGCAGTCCAGGGTTCACAGATACGCAGTATTTT. This gives the protein CASSPGFTDTQYF. The chain recombines TRBV2 with TRBJ2-3; a weak D match, TRBD1 (5 bases). V lost 5 bases to trimming and J lost 2 bases, with 8 bases between them. Germline CDR1 SNHLY, CDR2 FYNNEI. The CDR3 contains 13 residues. The complete variable domain, with remaining parts taken from reference TRBV2 and TRBJ2-3, reads EPEVTQTPSHQVTQMGQEVILRCVPISNHLYFYWYRQILGQKVEFLVSFYNNEISEKSEIFDDQFSVERPDGSNFTLKIRSTKLEDSAMYFCASSPGFTDTQYFGPGTRLTVL.

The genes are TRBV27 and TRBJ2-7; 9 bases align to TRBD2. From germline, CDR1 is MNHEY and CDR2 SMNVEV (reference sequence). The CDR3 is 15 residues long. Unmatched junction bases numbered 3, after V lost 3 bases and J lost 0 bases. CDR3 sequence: CASSFSGGSSYEQYF. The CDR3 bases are TGTGCCAGCAGTTTCAGCGGGGGGAGCTCCTACGAGCAGTACTTC.

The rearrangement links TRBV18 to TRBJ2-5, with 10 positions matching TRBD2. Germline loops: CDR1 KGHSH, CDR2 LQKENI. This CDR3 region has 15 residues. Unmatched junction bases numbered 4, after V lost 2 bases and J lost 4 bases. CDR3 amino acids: CASSPTSGVLETQYF. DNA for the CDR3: TGTGCCAGCTCACCAACTAGCGGGGTTCTAGAGACCCAGTACTTC.

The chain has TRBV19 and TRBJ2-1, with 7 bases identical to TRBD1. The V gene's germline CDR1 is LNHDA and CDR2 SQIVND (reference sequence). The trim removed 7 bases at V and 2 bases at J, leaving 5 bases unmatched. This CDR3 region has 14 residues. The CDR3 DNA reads TGTGCCAGTAATTCGGGACAGACCTACAATGAGCAGTTCTTC. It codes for CASNSGQTYNEQFF. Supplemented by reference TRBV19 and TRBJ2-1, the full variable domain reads DGGITQSPKYLFRKEGQNVTLSCEQNLNHDAMYWYRQDPGQGLRLIYYSQIVNDFQKGDIAEGYSVSREKKESFPLTVTSAQKNPTAFYLCASNSGQTYNEQFFGPGTRLTVL.

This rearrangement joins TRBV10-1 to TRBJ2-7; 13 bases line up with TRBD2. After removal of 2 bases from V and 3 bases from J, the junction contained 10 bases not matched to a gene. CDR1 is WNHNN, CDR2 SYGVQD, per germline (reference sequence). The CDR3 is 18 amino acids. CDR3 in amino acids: CASSEGTSGIMGVYEQYF. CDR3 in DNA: TGCGCCAGCAGTGAGGGGACTAGCGGGATTATGGGTGTCTACGAGCAGTACTTC.

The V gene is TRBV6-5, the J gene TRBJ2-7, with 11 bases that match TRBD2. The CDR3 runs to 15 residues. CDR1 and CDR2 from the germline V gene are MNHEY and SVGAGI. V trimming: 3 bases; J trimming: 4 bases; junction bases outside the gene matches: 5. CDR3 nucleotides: TGTGCCAGCAGTTATTTCACTAGCGGGGGTTACGAGCAGTACTTC. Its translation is CASSYFTSGGYEQYF.

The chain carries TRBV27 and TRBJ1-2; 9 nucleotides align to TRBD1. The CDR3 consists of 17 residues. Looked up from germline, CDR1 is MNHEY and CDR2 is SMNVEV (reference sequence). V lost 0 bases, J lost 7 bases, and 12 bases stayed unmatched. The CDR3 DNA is TGTGCCAGCAGTTTATCCGGGACAGGGATTTTTGTCGGTGGCTACACCTTC. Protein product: CASSLSGTGIFVGGYTF.

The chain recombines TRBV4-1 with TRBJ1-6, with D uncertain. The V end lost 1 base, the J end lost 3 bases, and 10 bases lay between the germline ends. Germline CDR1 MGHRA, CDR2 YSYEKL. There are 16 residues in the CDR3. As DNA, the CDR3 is TGCGCCAGCAGCCAAGTGGCGGTCTTCTATAATTCACCCCTCCACTTT. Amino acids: CASSQVAVFYNSPLHF.

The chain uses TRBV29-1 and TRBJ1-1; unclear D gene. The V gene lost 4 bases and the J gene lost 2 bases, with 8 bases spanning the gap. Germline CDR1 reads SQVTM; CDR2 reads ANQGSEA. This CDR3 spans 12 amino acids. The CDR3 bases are TGCAGCGTTGTAGTCACTAACACTGAAGCTTTCTTT. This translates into CSVVVTNTEAFF.

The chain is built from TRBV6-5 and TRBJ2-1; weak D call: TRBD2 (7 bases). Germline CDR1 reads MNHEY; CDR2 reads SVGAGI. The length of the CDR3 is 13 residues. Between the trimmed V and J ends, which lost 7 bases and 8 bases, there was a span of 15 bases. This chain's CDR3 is CASKGGGGYEQFF. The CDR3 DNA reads TGTGCCAGCAAGGGGGGGGGAGGCTATGAGCAGTTCTTC.

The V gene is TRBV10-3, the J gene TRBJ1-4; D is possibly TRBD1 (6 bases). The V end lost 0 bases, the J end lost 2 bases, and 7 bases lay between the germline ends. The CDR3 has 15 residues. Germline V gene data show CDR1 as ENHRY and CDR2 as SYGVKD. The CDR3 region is CAISESDSTNEKLFF. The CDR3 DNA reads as TGTGCCATCAGTGAGTCGGACAGCACTAATGAAAAACTGTTTTTT.

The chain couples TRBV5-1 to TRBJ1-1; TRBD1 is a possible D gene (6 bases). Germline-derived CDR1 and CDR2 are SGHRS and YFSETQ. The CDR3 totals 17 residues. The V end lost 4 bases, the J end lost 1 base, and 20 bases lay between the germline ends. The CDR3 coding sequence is TGCGCCAGCAGCCCGCGAGGGACAAGGGGGACGAACACTGAAGCTTTCTTT. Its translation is CASSPRGTRGTNTEAFF. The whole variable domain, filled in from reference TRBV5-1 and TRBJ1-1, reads KAGVTQTPRYLIKTRGQQVTLSCSPISGHRSVSWYQQTPGQGLQFLFEYFSETQRNKGNFPGRFSGRQFSNSRSEMNVSTLELGDSALYLCASSPRGTRGTNTEAFFGQGTRLTVV.

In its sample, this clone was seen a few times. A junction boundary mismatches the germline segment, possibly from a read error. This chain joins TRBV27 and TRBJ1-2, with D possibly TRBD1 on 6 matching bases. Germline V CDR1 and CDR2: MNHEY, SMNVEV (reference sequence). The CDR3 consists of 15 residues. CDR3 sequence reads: CASSSWGRQDHGYTF. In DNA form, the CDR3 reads TGTGCCAGCAGTTCCTGGGGGAGACAGGATCATGGGTACACCTTC.

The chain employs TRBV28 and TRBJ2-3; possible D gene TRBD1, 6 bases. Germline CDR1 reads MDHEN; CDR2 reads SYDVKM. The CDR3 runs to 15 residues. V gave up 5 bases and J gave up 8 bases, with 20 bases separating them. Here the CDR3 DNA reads TGTGCCAGCAGTCCCGGTGGACAGAGAAGAGGTACGCAGTATTTT. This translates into CASSPGGQRRGTQYF.

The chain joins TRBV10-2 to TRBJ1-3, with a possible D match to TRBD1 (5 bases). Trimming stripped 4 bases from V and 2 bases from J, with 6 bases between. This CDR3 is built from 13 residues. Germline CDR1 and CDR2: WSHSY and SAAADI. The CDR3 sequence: CASSAGTGNTIYF. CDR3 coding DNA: TGCGCCAGCAGTGCAGGGACTGGAAACACCATATATTTT.

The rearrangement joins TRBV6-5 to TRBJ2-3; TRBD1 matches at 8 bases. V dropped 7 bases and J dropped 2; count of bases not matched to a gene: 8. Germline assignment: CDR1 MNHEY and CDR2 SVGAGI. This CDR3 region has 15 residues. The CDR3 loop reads CASTFQGAVTDTQYF. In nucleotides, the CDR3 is TGTGCCAGCACATTCCAGGGGGCTGTCACAGATACGCAGTATTTT.

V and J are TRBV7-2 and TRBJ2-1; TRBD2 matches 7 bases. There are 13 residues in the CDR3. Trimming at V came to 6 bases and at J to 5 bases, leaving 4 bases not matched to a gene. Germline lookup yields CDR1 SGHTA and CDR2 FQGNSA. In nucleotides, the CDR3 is TGTGCCAGCAGACCGGGACTAAACAATGAGCAGTTCTTC. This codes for CASRPGLNNEQFF.

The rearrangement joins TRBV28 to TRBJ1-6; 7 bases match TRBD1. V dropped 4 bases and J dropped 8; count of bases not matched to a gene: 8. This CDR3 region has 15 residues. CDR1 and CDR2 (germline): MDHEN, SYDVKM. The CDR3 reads CASSSPGTAYSPLHF. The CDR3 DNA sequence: TGTGCCAGCAGTTCACCAGGGACAGCCTATTCACCCCTCCACTTT.

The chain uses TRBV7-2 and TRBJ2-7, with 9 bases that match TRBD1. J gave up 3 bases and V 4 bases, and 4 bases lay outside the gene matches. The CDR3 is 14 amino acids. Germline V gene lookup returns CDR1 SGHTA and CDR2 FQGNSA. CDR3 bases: TGTGCCAGCAGCTCACCGGGACAGGGCTACGAGCAGTACTTC. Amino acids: CASSSPGQGYEQYF.

This CDR3 reads CASSEGLASTLYNEQFF. In DNA form, the CDR3 reads TGTGCCAGCAGTGAAGGGTTAGCCTCAACTCTATACAATGAGCAGTTCTTC. V is TRBV6-1 and J is TRBJ2-1; no firm D call. Trimming took off 1 base at V and 4 bases at J, with 17 bases between the two ends. The CDR3 sequence is 17 residues long. In germline, CDR1 is MNHNS, CDR2 SASEGT.

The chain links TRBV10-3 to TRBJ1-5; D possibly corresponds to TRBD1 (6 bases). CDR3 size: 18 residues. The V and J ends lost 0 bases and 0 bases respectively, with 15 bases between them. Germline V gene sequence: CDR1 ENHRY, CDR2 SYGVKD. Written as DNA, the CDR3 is TGTGCCATCAGTGAGTCGCCCCTCTGGACAGATAGCAATCAGCCCCAGCATTTT. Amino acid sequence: CAISESPLWTDSNQPQHF.